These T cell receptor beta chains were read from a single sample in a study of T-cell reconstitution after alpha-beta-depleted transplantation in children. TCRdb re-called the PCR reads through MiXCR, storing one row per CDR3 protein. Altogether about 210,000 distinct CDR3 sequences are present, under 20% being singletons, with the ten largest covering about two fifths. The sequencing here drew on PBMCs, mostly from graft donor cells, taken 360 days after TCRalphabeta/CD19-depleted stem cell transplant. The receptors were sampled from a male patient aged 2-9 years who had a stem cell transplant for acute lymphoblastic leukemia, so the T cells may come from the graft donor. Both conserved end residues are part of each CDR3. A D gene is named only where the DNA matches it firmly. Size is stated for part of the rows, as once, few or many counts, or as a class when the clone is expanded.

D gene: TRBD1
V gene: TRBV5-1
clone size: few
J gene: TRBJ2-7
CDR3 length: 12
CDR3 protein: CASSGTGDEQYF
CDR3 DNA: TGCGCCAGCAGCGGGACAGGGGACGAGCAGTACTTC

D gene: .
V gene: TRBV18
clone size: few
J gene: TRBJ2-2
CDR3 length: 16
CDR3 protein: CASSPTNRTLSGELFF
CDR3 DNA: TGTGCCAGCTCACCGACAAATCGGACACTCAGCGGGGAGCTGTTTTTT

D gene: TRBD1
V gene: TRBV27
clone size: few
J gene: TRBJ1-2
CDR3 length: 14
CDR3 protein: CASSSGQLNYGYTF
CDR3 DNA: TGTGCCAGCAGTTCGGGACAGCTCAACTATGGCTACACCTTC

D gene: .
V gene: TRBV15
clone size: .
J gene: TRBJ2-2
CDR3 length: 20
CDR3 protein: CATSRGRFLPGLTNTGELFF
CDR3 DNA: TGTGCCACCAGCAGAGGACGATTTCTGCCGGGACTGACGAACACCGGGGAGCTGTTTTTT

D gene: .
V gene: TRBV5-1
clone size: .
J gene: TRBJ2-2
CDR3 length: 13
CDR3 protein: CASSPNPQGQLFF
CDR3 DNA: TGCGCCAGCAGCCCGAACCCCCAAGGACAGCTGTTTTTT

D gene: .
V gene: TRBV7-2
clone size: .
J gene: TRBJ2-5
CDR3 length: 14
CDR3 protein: CASTSPRLQETQYF
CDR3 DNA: TGTGCCAGCACCTCCCCTCGACTCCAAGAGACCCAGTACTTC

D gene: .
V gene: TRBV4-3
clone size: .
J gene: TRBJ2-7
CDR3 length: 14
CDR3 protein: CASSQDQVAYEQYF
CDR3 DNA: TGCGCCAGCAGCCAAGATCAGGTTGCCTACGAGCAGTACTTC

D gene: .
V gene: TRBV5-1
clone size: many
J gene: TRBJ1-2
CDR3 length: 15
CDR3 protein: CASSLDEGQNYGYTF
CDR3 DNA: TGCGCCAGCAGCTTGGATGAGGGGCAGAACTATGGCTACACCTTC

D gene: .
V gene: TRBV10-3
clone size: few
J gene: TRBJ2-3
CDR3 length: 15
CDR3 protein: CAIRDSLEPPDTQYF
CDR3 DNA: TGTGCCATCCGGGACTCCCTAGAACCCCCAGATACGCAGTATTTT

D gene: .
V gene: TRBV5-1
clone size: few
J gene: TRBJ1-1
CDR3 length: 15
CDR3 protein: CASSLITGGGTEAFF
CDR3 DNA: TGCGCCAGCAGCTTAATCACGGGGGGTGGCACTGAAGCTTTCTTT

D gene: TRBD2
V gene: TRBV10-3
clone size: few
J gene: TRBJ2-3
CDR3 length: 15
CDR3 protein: CAITIAGGSTDTQYF
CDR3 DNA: TGTGCCATCACTATAGCGGGGGGGAGCACAGATACGCAGTATTTT

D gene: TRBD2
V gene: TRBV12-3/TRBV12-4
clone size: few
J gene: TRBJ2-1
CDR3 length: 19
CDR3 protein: CTSSLALSASGYSYNEQFF
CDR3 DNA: TGTACCAGCAGTTTAGCGTTGTCGGCTAGCGGATACTCCTACAATGAGCAGTTCTTC

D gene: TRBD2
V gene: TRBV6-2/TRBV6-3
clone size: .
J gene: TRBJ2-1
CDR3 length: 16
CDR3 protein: CASSYTLAGGQNEQFF
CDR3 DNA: TGTGCCAGCAGTTACACCCTAGCGGGGGGGCAGAATGAGCAGTTCTTC

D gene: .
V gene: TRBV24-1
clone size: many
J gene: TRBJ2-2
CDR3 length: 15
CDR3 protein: CATSDPGTNTGELFF
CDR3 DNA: TGTGCCACCAGTGACCCCGGGACTAACACCGGGGAGCTGTTTTTT

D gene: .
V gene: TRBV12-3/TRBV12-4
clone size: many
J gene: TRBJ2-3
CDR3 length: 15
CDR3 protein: CASSLTRDIIDTQYF
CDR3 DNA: TGTGCCAGCAGTTTAACCAGGGATATAATAGATACGCAGTATTTT

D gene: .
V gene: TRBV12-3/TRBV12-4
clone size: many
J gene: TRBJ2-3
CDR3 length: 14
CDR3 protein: CASSLPPEADTQYF
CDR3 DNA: TGTGCCAGCAGTTTACCCCCCGAAGCAGATACGCAGTATTTT

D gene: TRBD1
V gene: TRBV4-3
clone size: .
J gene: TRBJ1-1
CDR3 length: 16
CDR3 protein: CASSRSPGQGRTEAFF
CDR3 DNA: TGCGCCAGCAGCCGGTCCCCGGGACAGGGTCGCACTGAAGCTTTCTTT